These 30 T cell receptor beta chains came from one sample sequenced in a study of T-cell reconstitution after alpha-beta-depleted transplantation in children. This sample's TCRbeta library carried unique molecular identifier barcodes. TCRdb re-analysed the PCR reads in MiXCR, keeping a single row per CDR3 protein. The table records about 370,000 distinct CDR3 sequences, approximately 20% of them present only once. The sample was PBMCs from the stem cell graft donor, taken from the stem cell graft. Every receptor here comes from a human donor who donated a stem cell graft to a child with acute myeloid leukemia.

The chain links TRBV12-3 or TRBV12-4 to TRBJ2-1; D is uncertain. The CDR3 runs 14 residues. Trimming took off 5 bases at V and 5 bases at J, with 13 bases between the two ends. Written as DNA, the CDR3 is TGTGCCAGCAGTGCTTCCTGGGCGGACAATGAGCAGTTCTTC. Amino acids: CASSASWADNEQFF.

This clonotype was counted between two and nine times. The chain uses TRBV10-3 and TRBJ2-6, with 9 positions matching TRBD1. The J segment lost 0 bases and the V segment lost 6 bases, leaving 6 bases of the junction unmatched. Germline V CDR1 and CDR2: ENHRY, SYGVKD. The CDR3 covers 17 residues. In nucleotides, the CDR3 is TGTGCCATCAGGACCACAGGGGGCGGCTCTGGGGCCAACGTCCTGACTTTC. Translated: CAIRTTGGGSGANVLTF.

The rearrangement links TRBV13 to TRBJ2-1, with no clear D. Germline V CDR1 and CDR2: PRHDT, FYEKMQ (reference sequence). This CDR3 has 16 amino acids. Trimming pared 1 base from V and 0 bases from J, leaving 10 bases between. The CDR3 nucleotides read TGTGCCAGCAGCTTAGTGACGGAGAGCTCCTACAATGAGCAGTTCTTC. Residues: CASSLVTESSYNEQFF. The whole variable domain, filled in from reference TRBV13 and TRBJ2-1, reads AAGVIQSPRHLIKEKRETATLKCYPIPRHDTVYWYQQGPGQDPQFLISFYEKMQSDKGSIPDRFSAQQFSDYHSELNMSSLELGDSALYFCASSLVTESSYNEQFFGPGTRLTVL.

This sequence joins TRBV12-3 or TRBV12-4 and TRBJ2-7; the D call may be TRBD1 or TRBD2 (5 bases each). V was cut by 3 bases and J by 1 base, with 10 bases left in between. This CDR3 has 14 amino acids. CDR3 DNA: TGTGCCAGCAGTTTCGGGACCCTATCCTACGAGCAGTACTTC. It is translated as CASSFGTLSYEQYF.

In its sample, this clonotype was seen many times. CDR3 nucleotides: TGCAGTGCTGCCCTTACAGGGGCTGAAGCTTTCTTT. Its protein is CSAALTGAEAFF. The rearrangement joins TRBV20-1 to TRBJ1-1; 7 positions match TRBD1. The CDR3 totals 12 residues. Per the germline V gene, CDR1 is DFQATT and CDR2 is SNEGSKA (reference sequence). Trimming at V came to 5 bases and at J to 6 bases, leaving 6 bases not matched to a gene.

This clonotype was seen a handful of times. The V gene is TRBV2, the J gene TRBJ2-3; TRBD2 is a possible D gene (6 bases). The CDR3 extends over 14 amino acids. The V gene lost 6 bases and the J gene lost 1 base, with 11 bases spanning the gap. CDR1 SNHLY and CDR2 FYNNEI come from the germline V gene. Here the CDR3 DNA reads TGTGCCAGCAGCACACTAGCCGGCACAGATACGCAGTATTTT. It codes for CASSTLAGTDTQYF.

This clonotype has more than one count but fewer than ten. The chain is built from TRBV20-1 and TRBJ2-1; D remains ambiguous. CDR1 is DFQATT and CDR2 is SNEGSKA in the germline V gene (reference sequence). This CDR3 comprises 15 residues. The V end lost 7 bases, the J end lost 0 bases, and 16 bases lay between the germline ends. The CDR3 loop is CSVHIRRYSYNEQFF. As DNA, the CDR3 is TGCAGTGTCCACATTAGACGCTACTCCTACAATGAGCAGTTCTTC.

The rearrangement links TRBV6-1 to TRBJ1-4; D remains ambiguous. This CDR3 has 15 residues. The V gene lost 8 bases and the J gene lost 5 bases, with 18 bases spanning the gap. Germline values: CDR1 MNHNS, CDR2 SASEGT. The CDR3 nucleotides are TGTGCCAGCTCTCAGGCAATGGGCGCCAATGAAAAACTGTTTTTT. Translating gives CASSQAMGANEKLFF.

This clonotype was picked up a small number of times. This chain uses TRBV20-1 with TRBJ1-4, with D hard to call. Germline loops: CDR1 DFQATT, CDR2 SNEGSKA (reference sequence). Trimming removed 1 base at V and 6 bases at J, with 12 bases between. The CDR3 has 14 amino acids. The CDR3 bases are TGCAGTGCTAGAGTGGCCCTGAGGGATGAAAAACTGTTTTTT. Translation: CSARVALRDEKLFF.

At least ten counts were recorded for this clonotype. The chain couples TRBV5-1 to TRBJ2-1; a weak D match, TRBD1 (5 bases). The CDR3 runs 14 residues. CDR1 is SGHRS and CDR2 is YFSETQ in the germline V gene. Deletions cut 4 bases from V and 7 bases from J, with 15 bases between. In nucleotides, the CDR3 is TGCGCCAGCAGCAGGGGTAAGGGTTTGAATGAGCAGTTCTTC. It translates to CASSRGKGLNEQFF. Full variable domain (missing parts from reference TRBV5-1 and TRBJ2-1): KAGVTQTPRYLIKTRGQQVTLSCSPISGHRSVSWYQQTPGQGLQFLFEYFSETQRNKGNFPGRFSGRQFSNSRSEMNVSTLELGDSALYLCASSRGKGLNEQFFGPGTRLTVL.

The count of this clonotype is one. The chain links TRBV11-2 to TRBJ1-1; possibly TRBD1 for D (5 bases). The CDR3 extends over 14 amino acids. V was shortened by 5 bases and J by 0 bases, with 10 bases between the two germline ends. Germline values: CDR1 SGHAT, CDR2 FQNNGV. The CDR3 sequence: CASSPGHMNTEAFF. CDR3 nucleotide sequence: TGTGCCAGCAGCCCAGGACACATGAACACTGAAGCTTTCTTT.

This clonotype was observed a handful of times. The chain employs TRBV9 and TRBJ1-4, with D unresolved. Germline CDR1 and CDR2: SGDLS and YYNGEE. V was clipped by 4 bases and J by 7 bases, with 11 bases between them. There are 13 residues in the CDR3. The CDR3 loop is CASSPTPSEKLFF. The CDR3 DNA follows: TGTGCCAGCAGCCCCACCCCATCTGAAAAACTGTTTTTT.

The chain uses TRBV20-1 and TRBJ2-4, with D possibly called TRBD1 or TRBD2 (5 bases each). This CDR3 comprises 14 residues. The germline V gene encodes CDR1 DFQATT and CDR2 SNEGSKA (reference sequence). With 0 bases removed from V and 8 bases from J, the gap between germline ends came to 14 bases. Here the CDR3 reads CSARDKGPTDIQYF. The CDR3 DNA follows: TGCAGTGCTAGAGATAAGGGACCGACCGACATTCAGTACTTC.

V and J are TRBV20-1 and TRBJ1-2, with TRBD1 matching 8 bases. V lost 2 bases and J lost 6; bases outside the gene matches: 11. The CDR3 length is 15 residues. Germline CDR1 is DFQATT and CDR2 is SNEGSKA (reference sequence). For the CDR3, the DNA is TGCAGTGCTAGACACTTCCGAGGACAGGGTAATGGCTACACCTTC. Protein: CSARHFRGQGNGYTF.

The V and J genes are TRBV20-1 and TRBJ2-3, with 8 bases matching TRBD2. The length of the CDR3 is 18 residues. With V trimmed by 8 bases and J by 2 bases, 21 bases remained unmatched. Germline values: CDR1 DFQATT, CDR2 SNEGSKA (reference sequence). In nucleotides, the CDR3 is TGCAGTAGTGCTAGCGGGTTGGGGATCGGCGGGTCCACAGATACGCAGTATTTT. Translation: CSSASGLGIGGSTDTQYF.

This clonotype was seen repeatedly, ten times or more. The chain recombines TRBV12-3 or TRBV12-4 with TRBJ2-3; no clear D gene. V was shortened by 7 bases and J by 1 base, with 12 bases between the two germline ends. This CDR3 spans 14 amino acids. The CDR3: CASTMSQGTDTQYF. CDR3 bases: TGTGCCAGCACCATGAGTCAAGGCACAGATACGCAGTATTTT.

There are a few counts of this clonotype. V gene TRBV12-3 or TRBV12-4 combines with J gene TRBJ1-5; D is ambiguous. This CDR3 contains 14 residues. Trimming left V 3 bases short and J 5 bases short, with 11 bases between. DNA of the CDR3: TGTGCCAGCAGTTTCGGCAGAACCGATCAGCCCCAGCATTTT. Translating it yields CASSFGRTDQPQHF.

This clonotype turned up a few times. The rearrangement links TRBV5-1 to TRBJ2-7; no firm D call. The V end was cut by 0 bases, the J end by 3 bases, with 7 bases between. In germline, CDR1 is SGHRS, CDR2 YFSETQ. The CDR3 has 13 amino acids. CDR3 amino acids: CASSLGEDYEQYF. The CDR3 DNA follows: TGCGCCAGCAGCTTGGGCGAAGACTACGAGCAGTACTTC.

This clonotype was counted at least ten times. The rearrangement links TRBV10-3 to TRBJ2-7; possible D gene TRBD1, 5 bases. V was shortened by 6 bases and J by 13 bases, with 19 bases between the two germline ends. CDR3 length: 12 residues. The germline gives CDR1 ENHRY, CDR2 SYGVKD. CDR3 sequence (DNA): TGTGCCATCAGAGCCAATCAGGGTGGTGGATACTTC. It yields the protein CAIRANQGGGYF.

This chain connects TRBV12-2 to TRBJ1-5; the table assigns TRBD1, which was not confirmed against the DNA. TRBV12-2 is noted as a pseudogene. The CDR3 runs 16 residues. The CDR3 protein is CASRLPGTGFGQPQHF. CDR3 DNA: TGTGCAAGTCGCCTCCCCGGGACAGGGTTTGGTCAGCCCCAGCATTTT.

The gene calls are TRBV5-1 and TRBJ2-7; D is unresolved. The germline V gene encodes CDR1 SGHRS and CDR2 YFSETQ. V lost 2 bases, J lost 2 bases, and 8 bases lay in between. The CDR3 consists of 13 residues. CDR3 sequence: CASSLEETYEQYF. CDR3 DNA sequence: TGCGCCAGCAGCTTAGAGGAAACCTACGAGCAGTACTTC.

The chain uses TRBV9 and TRBJ2-7; TRBD2 matches 7 bases. This CDR3 spans 16 amino acids. V lost 2 bases to trimming and J lost 1 base; unmatched junction nucleotides: 9. Germline V gene sequence: CDR1 SGDLS, CDR2 YYNGEE. Here the CDR3 reads CASSVRDYPTSYEQYF. CDR3 DNA: TGTGCCAGCAGCGTCCGGGACTACCCAACGTCCTACGAGCAGTACTTC.

This clonotype came up many times. This rearrangement joins TRBV20-1 to TRBJ2-7, with D perhaps TRBD2 (6 bases). The CDR3 is 15 amino acids. Trimming shortened V by 6 bases and J by 4 bases, and 22 bases separated the two germline ends. In germline, CDR1 is DFQATT, CDR2 SNEGSKA (reference sequence). CDR3 loop: CSARFLRGRRYEQYF. CDR3 bases: TGCAGTGCCAGATTCTTAAGAGGGAGGAGGTACGAGCAGTACTTC.

V gene TRBV20-1 combines with J gene TRBJ2-1, with 9 bases lining up with TRBD2. The CDR3 is 13 amino acids. The J segment lost 9 bases and the V segment lost 2 bases, leaving 5 bases of the junction unmatched. Germline V CDR1 and CDR2: DFQATT, SNEGSKA (reference sequence). The CDR3 region has the DNA TGCAGTGCTAGATCAATAGCGGGAGTTGAGCAGTTCTTC. The encoded protein is CSARSIAGVEQFF.

This chain joins TRBV5-1 and TRBJ2-5; D may correspond to TRBD1 or TRBD2 (5 bases each). Germline V CDR1 and CDR2: SGHRS, YFSETQ. Deletions cut 2 bases from V and 7 bases from J, with 18 bases between. The CDR3 consists of 15 residues. The CDR3 spells CASSLIRGDDGTQYF. The CDR3, as DNA: TGCGCCAGCAGCTTAATAAGAGGGGACGACGGGACCCAGTACTTC.

This clonotype was picked up a small number of times. This chain joins TRBV20-1 and TRBJ2-7; 7 bases line up with TRBD1. Germline V gene lookup returns CDR1 DFQATT and CDR2 SNEGSKA (reference sequence). V trimming: 4 bases; J trimming: 6 bases; junction bases outside the gene matches: 6. The CDR3 has 12 residues. CDR3 region: CSATQTGTEQYF. CDR3 in DNA: TGCAGTGCTACACAGACAGGGACCGAGCAGTACTTC.

This clonotype occurred a few times. The V and J genes are TRBV29-1 and TRBJ2-7, with 9 bases matching TRBD2. The J segment lost 5 bases and the V segment lost 7 bases, leaving 12 bases of the junction unmatched. This CDR3 has 14 residues. In germline, CDR1 is SQVTM, CDR2 ANQGSEA. CDR3 sequence: CSGVGAGGRNEQYF. CDR3 in DNA: TGCAGCGGTGTTGGTGCGGGAGGGCGCAACGAGCAGTACTTC.

This clonotype has a handful of counts. The CDR3 region has the DNA TGTGCCAGCAGCGTTCATCAAAACACTGAAGCTTTCTTT. The encoded protein is CASSVHQNTEAFF. The genes are TRBV9 and TRBJ1-1; D is unclear. Germline-derived CDR1 and CDR2 are SGDLS and YYNGEE. The CDR3 loop spans 13 amino acids. The V end lost 2 bases, the J end lost 2 bases, and 7 bases lay between the germline ends.

There are many counts of this clonotype. The chain recombines TRBV15 with TRBJ2-1, with unresolved D. This CDR3 has 11 amino acids. Germline V gene data show CDR1 as LNHNV and CDR2 as YYDKDF (reference sequence). V dropped 4 bases and J dropped 7 bases, with 5 bases sitting between them. In nucleotides, the CDR3 is TGTGCCACCAGCACAAGGAATGAGCAGTTCTTC. Amino acid sequence: CATSTRNEQFF.

The chain carries TRBV4-3 and TRBJ2-4; D unresolved. The length of the CDR3 is 17 residues. The germline gives CDR1 LGHNA, CDR2 YSLEER. The V gene lost 3 bases and the J gene lost 7 bases, with 22 bases spanning the gap. The CDR3 nucleotides read TGCGCCAGCAGCCAGGAATCGGGTGGGCCTGGTGGGAACATTCAGTACTTC. Protein product: CASSQESGGPGGNIQYF.